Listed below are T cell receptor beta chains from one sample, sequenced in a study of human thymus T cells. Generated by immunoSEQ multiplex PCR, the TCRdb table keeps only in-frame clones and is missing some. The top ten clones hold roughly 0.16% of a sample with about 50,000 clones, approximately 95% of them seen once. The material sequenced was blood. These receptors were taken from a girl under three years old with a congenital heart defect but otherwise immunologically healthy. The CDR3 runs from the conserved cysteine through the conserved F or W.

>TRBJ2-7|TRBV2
CASSEGLAAYEQYF
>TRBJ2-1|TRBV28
CASSLLAAYNEQFF
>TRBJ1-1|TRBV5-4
CASSLETRNTEAFF
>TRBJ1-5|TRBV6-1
CASSEATPQHF
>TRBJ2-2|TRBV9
CASSLGVEPSGELFF
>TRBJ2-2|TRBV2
CASSVGQIRGTGELFF
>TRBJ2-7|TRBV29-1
CSVELAASSYEQYF
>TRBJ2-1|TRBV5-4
CASRREHEQFF
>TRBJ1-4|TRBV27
CASRRGVTNEKLFF
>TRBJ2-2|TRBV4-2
CASSQDRGNTGELFF
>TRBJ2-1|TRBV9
CASSGLSGKVGYNEQFF
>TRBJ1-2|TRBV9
CASSAGTANNYGYTF
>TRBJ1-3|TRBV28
CASSETGGSGNTIYF
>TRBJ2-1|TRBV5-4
CASSLRRRAYSYNEQFF
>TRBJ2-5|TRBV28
CASGETQYF
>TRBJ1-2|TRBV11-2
CASSWTGGANYGYTF
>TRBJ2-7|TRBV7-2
CASSLDSRTLGTSGSEQYF
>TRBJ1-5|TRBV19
CASSKGQPQHF
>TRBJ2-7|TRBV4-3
CASSPGTGAYEQYF
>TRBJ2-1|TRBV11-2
CASRGPWEQFF
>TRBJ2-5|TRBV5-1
CASSLAQREETQYF
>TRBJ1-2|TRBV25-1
CASSEGRRDGYTF
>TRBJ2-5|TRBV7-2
CASSLVQGETQYF
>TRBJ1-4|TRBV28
CASSSIGIGLVGGEKLFF
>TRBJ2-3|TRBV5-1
CASSKREADTQYF
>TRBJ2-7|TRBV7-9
CASSQWAGDYEQYF
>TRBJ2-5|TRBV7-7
CASSLVTGAEETQYF
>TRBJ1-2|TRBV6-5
CTNGPPNYGYTF
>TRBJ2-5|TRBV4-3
CASSGGTVGKETQYF
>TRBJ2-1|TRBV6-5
CASSYAGTGEFF
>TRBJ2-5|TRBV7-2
CASSLVPSGRRRTAETQYF
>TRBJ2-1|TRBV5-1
CASSLGLDNEQFF
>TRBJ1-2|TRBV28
CASSLGVYKSYGYTF
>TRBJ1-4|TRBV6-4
CASKQVPNEKLFF
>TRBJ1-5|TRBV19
CASSSTYNQPQHF
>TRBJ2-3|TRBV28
CASSALGRGQDTDTQYF
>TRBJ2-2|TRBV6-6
CASRTHRGTNTGELFF
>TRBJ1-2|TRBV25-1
CASSEGRQGGYTF
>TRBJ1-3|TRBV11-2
CASSLAGQPGNTIYF
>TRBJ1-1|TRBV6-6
CASSLTATRTEAFF
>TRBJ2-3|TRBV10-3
CAISDLSGQGPLNTDTQYF
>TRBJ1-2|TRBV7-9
CASSLAAGMSTHPYGYTF
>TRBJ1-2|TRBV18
CASSPPGGSNYGYTF
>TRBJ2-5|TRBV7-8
CAGTDQETQYF
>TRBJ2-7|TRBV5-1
CASVPPRLAEPYEQYF
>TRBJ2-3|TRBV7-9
CASSRSAGGPDTQYF
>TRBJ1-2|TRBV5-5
CASSLGGPGYGYTF